This T cell receptor beta chain was sequenced for a study of blood T cell repertoires in COVID-19. Libraries were prepared by immunoSEQ multiplex PCR; TCRdb keeps only in-frame clonotypes and omits some of them. The data hold 200,000 to 250,000 clones, with 84% observed a single time. Trimming cost V 5 bases and J 1 base, with 8 bases left between them. In germline, CDR1 is SGHTA, CDR2 FQGNSA. This CDR3 comprises 13 residues. The TCR was taken from a man in his fifties with active or convalescent COVID-19. The sequencing input was peripheral blood. The J gene is TRBJ1-1, the V gene TRBV7-2; maybe TRBD1 (5 bases). CDR3 coding DNA: TGTGCCAGCAGCACGGACAAGAACACTGAAGCTTTCTTT. Residues: CASSTDKNTEAFF.